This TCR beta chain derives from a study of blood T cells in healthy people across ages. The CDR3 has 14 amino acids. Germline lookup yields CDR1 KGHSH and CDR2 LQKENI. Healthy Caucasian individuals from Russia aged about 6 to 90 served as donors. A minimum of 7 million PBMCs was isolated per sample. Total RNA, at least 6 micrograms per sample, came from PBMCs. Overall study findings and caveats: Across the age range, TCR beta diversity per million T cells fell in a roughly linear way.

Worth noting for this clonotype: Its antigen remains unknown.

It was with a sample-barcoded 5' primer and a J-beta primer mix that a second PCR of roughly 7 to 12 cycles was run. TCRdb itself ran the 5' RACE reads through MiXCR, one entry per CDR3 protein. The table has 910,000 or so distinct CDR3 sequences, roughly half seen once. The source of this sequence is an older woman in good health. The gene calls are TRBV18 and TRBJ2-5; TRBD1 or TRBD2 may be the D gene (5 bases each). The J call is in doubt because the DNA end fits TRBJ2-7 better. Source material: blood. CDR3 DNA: TGTGCCAGCTCACCGGGGACGGAGCCCTACGAGCAGTACTTC. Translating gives CASSPGTEPYEQYF.